What follows are 4 T cell receptor beta chains derived from one specimen sequenced in a study of blood T cell repertoires in COVID-19. Data came from immunoSEQ multiplex PCR; TCRdb stores just in-frame clones and leaves some out. This table holds some 45,000 clones, over 80% found once. The sample taken for sequencing was peripheral blood. These receptors were collected from a human donor with active COVID-19. The donor label of this sample is uncertain.

This clone was seen just once. V gene TRBV11-2 combines with J gene TRBJ1-4; perhaps TRBD1 as D (5 bases). Germline CDR1 is SGHAT and CDR2 is FQNNGV. The CDR3 contains 15 residues. Trimming took off 8 bases at V and 7 bases at J, with 20 bases between the two ends. CDR3 loop: CASLQLRQGIEKLFF. The CDR3, as DNA: TGTGCCAGCCTCCAACTTAGGCAGGGCATTGAAAAACTGTTTTTT.

This clone occurred a few times. This chain links TRBV4-3 with TRBJ2-7; maybe TRBD2 (5 bases). There are 15 residues in the CDR3. The ends were cut back, 0 bases at V and 2 bases at J, with 11 bases in the middle. Germline CDR1 and CDR2: LGHNA and YSLEER. DNA for the CDR3: TGCGCCAGCAGCCAAGATTCGGGGAAAGCCTACGAGCAGTACTTC. This sequence encodes CASSQDSGKAYEQYF.

This sequence joins TRBV6-6 and TRBJ2-1, with a tentative D call TRBD2 (6 bases). The CDR3 is 15 amino acids. Trimming stripped 0 bases from V and 6 bases from J, with 12 bases between. Germline CDR1 reads MNHNY; CDR2 reads SVGAGI (reference sequence). The CDR3 nucleotides are TGTGCCAGCAGTTACTCGGGACTGGTATCCAATGAGCAGTTCTTC. Its translation is CASSYSGLVSNEQFF.

This chain joins TRBV18 and TRBJ1-3, with D unresolved. Looked up from germline, CDR1 is KGHSH and CDR2 is LQKENI. The CDR3 sequence is 14 residues long. V was pared by 3 bases and J by 0 bases, with 6 bases between. CDR3 amino acids: CASSPGSSGNTIYF. In DNA, the CDR3 is TGTGCCAGCTCACCGGGGAGCTCTGGAAACACCATATATTTT.